The rows below give T cell receptor beta chains drawn from one sample of a study of T cells in Graves' hyperthyroidism and ophthalmopathy. MiXCR, applied by TCRdb to the multiplex PCR reads, yields one record per CDR3 protein. This sample carries about 640,000 distinct CDR3 sequences, roughly 45% of them seen once, and the ten largest clones take about 7%. Source material: peripheral blood or thyroid tissue (not recorded which). These receptors all stem from an adult man with Graves' disease, either hyperthyroidism or ophthalmopathy (not recorded which). Both conserved end residues are trimmed from each CDR3. Each record gives: V gene, CDR3 protein.

TRBV25-1,ASSESAQETQY
TRBV7-2,ASSLMTGGIANQPQH
TRBV29-1,SVVPDRANVLT
TRBV20-1,SARRTGQGHNSPLH
TRBV10-3,AIKGGGGNQPQH
TRBV20-1,SAGRSGLNTQAF
TRBV5-1,ASKRGSVDSYEQY
TRBV20-1,SAMLDRNQPQH
TRBV9,ASSVEGDFYGYT
TRBV12-3/TRBV12-4,ASSLKVNTEAF
TRBV24-1,ATSATGGETQY
TRBV20-1,RATWDSYEQY
TRBV20-1,SARDTQGDIGYT
TRBV20-1,SSTLQETQY
TRBV11-2,AGSLAGRTDSPLH
TRBV5-5,ASSPGRGREQY
TRBV5-1,ASSLSGQGGFT
TRBV2,AISGETQY
TRBV6-5,ASSYFQLGTEAF
TRBV19,ASSIATGLVWDQPQH
TRBV7-2,ASSPRQGASSYT
TRBV6-5,ASSEYRVSGYEQY
TRBV7-2,ASSQDDIRNTEAF
TRBV20-1,SAKAGTGGNQPQH
TRBV6-5,ASSTRTDYNSPLH
TRBV12-3/TRBV12-4,ASSTDRTGEQY
TRBV7-2,ASSAFPGTGPEKLF
TRBV20-1,SARDERGYTGELF
TRBV15,ATSRDLEQRSGNTIY
TRBV2,ASSERGRSHEQY
TRBV7-8,ASSLDREGQPQH